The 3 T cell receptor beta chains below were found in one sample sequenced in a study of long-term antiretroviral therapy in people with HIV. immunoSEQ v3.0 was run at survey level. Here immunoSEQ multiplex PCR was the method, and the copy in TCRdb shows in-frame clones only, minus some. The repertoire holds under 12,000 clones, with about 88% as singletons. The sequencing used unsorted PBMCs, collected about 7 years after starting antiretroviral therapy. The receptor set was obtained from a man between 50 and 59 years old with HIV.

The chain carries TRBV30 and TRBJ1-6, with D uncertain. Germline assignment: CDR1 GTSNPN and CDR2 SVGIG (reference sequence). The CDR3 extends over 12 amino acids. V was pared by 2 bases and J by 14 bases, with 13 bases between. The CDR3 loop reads CAWSPENQALHF. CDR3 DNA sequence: TGTGCCTGGAGTCCCGAAAACCAGGCCCTCCACTTT.

For the CDR3, the DNA is TGTGCCAGCAGCTTAAAGGCAGACAATCAGCCCCAGCATTTT. It codes for CASSLKADNQPQHF. The chain combines TRBV7-4 with TRBJ1-5; D gene uncertain. Germline CDR1 is SGHVT and CDR2 is SQSDAQ. Deletions cut 2 bases from V and 3 bases from J, with 8 bases between. This CDR3 has 14 residues.

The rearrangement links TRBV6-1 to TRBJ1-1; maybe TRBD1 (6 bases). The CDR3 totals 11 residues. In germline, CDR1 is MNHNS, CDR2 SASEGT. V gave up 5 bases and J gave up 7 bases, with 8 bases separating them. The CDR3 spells CASSWTVEAFF. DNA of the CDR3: TGTGCCAGCAGTTGGACAGTTGAAGCTTTCTTT.